What follows are 30 T cell receptor beta chains derived from one specimen sequenced in a study of cytomegalovirus exposure and HLA in healthy donors. Both 60 Vbeta primers and 13 Jbeta primers went into the PCR. Only in-frame clones appear in the TCRdb table, and some are missing; sequencing was by immunoSEQ multiplex PCR. The sample shows over 200,000 clones, around 80% of them seen only once. The sequenced sample was PBMCs. The receptors come from a middle-aged woman in good health and CMV-seronegative.

The V call is TRBV28, the J call TRBJ1-5; D is unclear. This CDR3 contains 14 residues. CDR1 is MDHEN, CDR2 SYDVKM, per germline. The V end lost 7 bases, the J end lost 2 bases, and 12 bases lay between the germline ends. The CDR3 sequence: CASKDITGNQPQHF. CDR3 DNA sequence: TGTGCCAGCAAAGACATTACCGGCAATCAGCCCCAGCATTTT.

J is TRBJ2-7 and V is TRBV27; tentative D call: TRBD2 (5 bases). Germline values: CDR1 MNHEY, CDR2 SMNVEV (reference sequence). The V gene lost 8 bases and the J gene lost 2 bases, with 16 bases spanning the gap. The length of the CDR3 is 14 residues. CDR3 sequence (DNA): TGTGCCAGCTGCCTGGCGGGCGGTGCCTACGAGCAGTACTTC. Its translation is CASCLAGGAYEQYF.

The gene calls are TRBV11-3 and TRBJ2-2; 7 nucleotides align to TRBD2. CDR1 SGHNT and CDR2 YENEEA come from the germline V gene. With V trimmed by 8 bases and J by 0 bases, 0 bases remained unmatched. The CDR3 is 13 residues long. CDR3 residues: CASRGANTGELFF. The CDR3 DNA follows: TGTGCCAGCCGGGGGGCGAACACCGGGGAGCTGTTTTTT.

The J gene is TRBJ2-7, the V gene TRBV5-4, with D possibly TRBD2 on 6 matching bases. The CDR3 sequence is 15 residues long. Trimming shortened V by 5 bases and J by 3 bases, and 18 bases separated the two germline ends. Germline V gene data show CDR1 as SGHNT and CDR2 as YYREEE (reference sequence). This CDR3 is CASRSGPLGGYEQYF. CDR3 DNA sequence: TGTGCCAGCAGATCTGGACCTCTCGGGGGCTACGAGCAGTACTTC.

The chain joins TRBV6-1 to TRBJ1-1; 8 bases are shared with TRBD1. With V trimmed by 5 bases and J by 4 bases, 6 bases remained unmatched. CDR1 and CDR2 (germline): MNHNS, SASEGT. This CDR3 has 14 amino acids. CDR3 sequence: CASSLPGGATEAFF. The CDR3 DNA is TGTGCCAGCAGTTTACCAGGGGGCGCCACTGAAGCTTTCTTT.

The rearrangement uses TRBV29-1 and TRBJ1-4; possible D gene TRBD1, 6 bases. The CDR3 consists of 14 residues. Germline-derived CDR1 and CDR2 are SQVTM and ANQGSEA. Trimming pared 6 bases from V and 4 bases from J, leaving 15 bases between. The CDR3 loop is CSVATGSGNEKLFF. The DNA of the CDR3 is TGCAGCGTCGCCACAGGGTCGGGTAATGAAAAACTGTTTTTT.

V usage is TRBV6-6 and J usage is TRBJ1-3; D unresolved. The CDR3 is made up of 12 amino acids. The germline V gene has CDR1 MNHNY and CDR2 SVGAGI (reference sequence). Trimming stripped 6 bases from V and 4 bases from J, with 7 bases between. CDR3 region: CASRREGNTIYF. The CDR3 coding sequence is TGTGCCAGCAGGAGAGAGGGAAACACCATATATTTT.

The V call is TRBV28, the J call TRBJ1-5, with TRBD1 identical over 8 bases. Germline CDR1 reads MDHEN; CDR2 reads SYDVKM. The CDR3 is 14 residues long. Germline trimming cut 6 bases from V and 4 bases from J; bases unmatched to any gene: 5. CDR3 sequence: CASSPTGVNQPQHF. The CDR3 nucleotides are TGTGCCAGCAGCCCGACAGGGGTAAATCAGCCCCAGCATTTT.

This clone occurred once. The CDR3 loop reads CASSPRFEAGGTEETQYF. CDR3 bases: TGTGCCAGCAGTCCCCGCTTTGAAGCAGGGGGGACTGAAGAGACCCAGTACTTC. The chain joins TRBV27 to TRBJ2-5; maybe TRBD1 (7 bases). CDR3 length: 18 amino acids. CDR1 is MNHEY, CDR2 SMNVEV, per germline (reference sequence). V lost 5 bases, J lost 3 bases, and 25 bases lay in between.

This clone was recorded a few times. The chain joins TRBV10-2 to TRBJ1-6; maybe TRBD1 (5 bases). From germline, CDR1 is WSHSY and CDR2 SAAADI. V was cut by 8 bases and J by 8 bases, with 13 bases left in between. This CDR3 is 13 amino acids long. CDR3 protein: CASGVWGDSPLHF. DNA for the CDR3: TGCGCCAGCGGGGTATGGGGGGATTCACCCCTCCACTTT.

This chain uses TRBV10-3 with TRBJ1-2, with D possibly TRBD1 on 5 matching bases. The CDR3 loop spans 11 amino acids. Germline loops: CDR1 ENHRY, CDR2 SYGVKD. The germline V and J ends were trimmed by 6 bases and 10 bases, with 12 bases remaining between them. The CDR3 loop is CAISDQGLYTF. Written as DNA, the CDR3 is TGTGCCATCAGCGATCAGGGACTCTACACCTTC.

The J gene is TRBJ2-2, the V gene TRBV7-3; 8 bases fit TRBD1. This CDR3 is built from 14 residues. V lost 5 bases, J lost 4 bases, and 3 bases stayed unmatched. Per the germline V gene, CDR1 is SGHTA and CDR2 is FQGTGA. The CDR3 reads CASSRTGSTGELFF. The CDR3 DNA reads TGTGCCAGCAGCCGGACAGGGAGCACCGGGGAGCTGTTTTTT.

The J gene is TRBJ2-4, the V gene TRBV13; 7 nucleotides match TRBD2. This CDR3 comprises 15 residues. Trimming took 1 base from V and 0 from J; bases not matched to a gene: 0. Germline-derived CDR1 and CDR2 are PRHDT and FYEKMQ (reference sequence). The CDR3 coding sequence is TGTGCCAGCAGCTTAGCGGGGGGAGCCAAAAACATTCAGTACTTC. This translates into CASSLAGGAKNIQYF.

This sequence joins TRBV6-1 and TRBJ2-7; 8 nucleotides align to TRBD1. The length of the CDR3 is 15 residues. V was clipped by 2 bases and J by 6 bases; unmatched bases: 9. Per the germline V gene, CDR1 is MNHNS and CDR2 is SASEGT. The chain's CDR3 is CASSEPRQGYLEQYF. The DNA for the CDR3 is TGTGCCAGCAGTGAACCCAGACAGGGGTACCTCGAGCAGTACTTC.

J is TRBJ2-7 and V is TRBV30; D might be TRBD2 (6 bases). The CDR3 is made up of 14 amino acids. V lost 0 bases, J lost 4 bases, and 13 bases lay in between. Germline CDR1 GTSNPN, CDR2 SVGIG (reference sequence). In DNA form, the CDR3 reads TGTGCCTGGAGTGTAGGTAGGAGGGGATACGAGCAGTACTTC. This encodes CAWSVGRRGYEQYF.

This clone was detected only a few times. This chain connects TRBV5-8 to TRBJ1-5; D perhaps matches TRBD1 (5 bases). CDR1 is SGHTS, CDR2 YDEGEE, per germline. The CDR3 totals 12 residues. V lost 5 bases, J lost 7 bases, and 10 bases lay in between. The CDR3 here is CASRLGVQPQHF. DNA of the CDR3: TGTGCCAGCAGGTTAGGGGTCCAGCCCCAGCATTTT.

The genes are TRBV29-1 and TRBJ1-2; TRBD1 might be the D (6 bases). Germline assignment: CDR1 SQVTM and CDR2 ANQGSEA. Trimming removed 7 bases from V and 0 bases from J, with 18 bases in between. The CDR3 length is 15 residues. CDR3 loop: CSAVPGGASNYGYTF. The CDR3 DNA follows: TGCAGCGCCGTGCCGGGGGGGGCGTCTAACTATGGCTACACCTTC.

The rearrangement uses TRBV2 and TRBJ2-3; 8 positions agree with TRBD2. Germline V gene data show CDR1 as SNHLY and CDR2 as FYNNEI. The CDR3 runs 15 residues. With V trimmed by 6 bases and J by 2 bases, 7 bases remained unmatched. CDR3 sequence (DNA): TGTGCCAGCAGGGAACTAGCGGTGCCCACAGATACGCAGTATTTT. Translating it yields CASRELAVPTDTQYF.

The chain recombines TRBV5-1 with TRBJ1-2; D is uncertain. In germline, CDR1 is SGHRS, CDR2 YFSETQ. The V gene lost 4 bases and the J gene lost 7 bases, with 17 bases spanning the gap. CDR3 length: 14 amino acids. CDR3 loop: CASSPGSSAVGYTF. As DNA, the CDR3 is TGCGCCAGCAGCCCGGGGAGCTCCGCAGTTGGCTACACCTTC. The full variable domain, rest sourced from reference TRBV5-1 and TRBJ1-2, is KAGVTQTPRYLIKTRGQQVTLSCSPISGHRSVSWYQQTPGQGLQFLFEYFSETQRNKGNFPGRFSGRQFSNSRSEMNVSTLELGDSALYLCASSPGSSAVGYTFGSGTRLTVV.

This clone came up a few times. This chain links TRBV5-1 with TRBJ1-3; tentative D call: TRBD1 (5 bases). Germline CDR1 SGHRS, CDR2 YFSETQ. The V and J ends lost 4 bases and 3 bases respectively, with 17 bases between them. The CDR3 is made up of 16 amino acids. CDR3: CASSPLTDSLGNTIYF. The DNA of the CDR3 is TGCGCCAGCAGCCCTCTCACAGACAGCCTTGGAAACACCATATATTTT.

The chain has TRBV30 and TRBJ1-1; possibly TRBD1 for D (6 bases). The CDR3 contains 15 residues. The germline gives CDR1 GTSNPN, CDR2 SVGIG (reference sequence). V dropped 0 bases and J dropped 7 bases, with 18 bases sitting between them. CDR3 DNA sequence: TGTGCCTGGAGTGTAGGGGGTCTGAGTATAGGTGAAGCTTTCTTT. Its translation is CAWSVGGLSIGEAFF. The full variable domain, completed using reference TRBV30 and TRBJ1-1, is SQTIHQWPATLVQPVGSPLSLECTVEGTSNPNLYWYRQAAGRGLQLLFYSVGIGQISSEVPQNLSASRPQDRQFILSSKKLLLSDSGFYLCAWSVGGLSIGEAFFGQGTRLTVV.

This clone was seen a single time. The chain is built from TRBV27 and TRBJ2-5; TRBD2 agrees at 7 bases. Germline V gene data show CDR1 as MNHEY and CDR2 as SMNVEV (reference sequence). The CDR3 spans 17 residues. Unmatched junction bases numbered 18, after V lost 9 bases and J lost 2 bases. The CDR3 sequence: CASTLSFRGVLQETQYF. As DNA, the CDR3 is TGTGCCAGTACCCTGAGTTTTCGGGGGGTATTACAAGAGACCCAGTACTTC.

V is TRBV7-8 and J is TRBJ1-4; no definite D call. V was cut by 1 base and J by 0 bases, with 9 bases left in between. The germline CDR1 and CDR2 sequences are SGHVS and FQNEAQ. The CDR3 is made up of 16 amino acids. The CDR3 spells CASSLGSVATNEKLFF. The CDR3, as DNA: TGTGCCAGCAGCTTAGGCAGCGTTGCAACTAATGAAAAACTGTTTTTT.

The chain uses TRBV19 and TRBJ2-7; TRBD1 matches at 9 bases. After removal of 5 bases from V and 5 bases from J, the junction contained 7 bases not matched to a gene. The CDR3 is 14 amino acids. Germline V CDR1 and CDR2: LNHDA, SQIVND (reference sequence). CDR3 nucleotide sequence: TGTGCCAGTAGTTCGACCGGGACAGGGAACGAGCAGTACTTC. Protein product: CASSSTGTGNEQYF.

The chain is built from TRBV9 and TRBJ2-5; TRBD2 might be the D (5 bases). CDR3 length equals 14 residues. V lost 3 bases to trimming and J lost 1 base, with 10 bases between them. Germline loops: CDR1 SGDLS, CDR2 YYNGEE. CDR3 nucleotide sequence: TGTGCCAGCAGCGGTGGGAGCCCCCAAGAGACCCAGTACTTC. Protein: CASSGGSPQETQYF.

The chain uses TRBV7-2 and TRBJ2-5, with 10 bases lining up with TRBD2. The germline gives CDR1 SGHTA, CDR2 FQGNSA. J was trimmed by 3 bases and V by 3 bases; bases with no gene match: 7. This CDR3 is built from 16 residues. The CDR3 sequence is CASSFGAGGYEETQYF. The CDR3, as DNA: TGTGCCAGCAGCTTTGGAGCGGGGGGGTACGAAGAGACCCAGTACTTC.

This clone showed up just once. The chain recombines TRBV14 with TRBJ1-4; 7 nucleotides agree with TRBD1. The CDR3 extends over 16 amino acids. Losses at the gene ends were 4 bases for V and 2 bases for J; bases not matched to a gene: 7. The germline V gene has CDR1 SGHDN and CDR2 FVKESK. CDR3 sequence reads: CASSPSGGATNEKLFF. The CDR3 coding sequence is TGTGCCAGCAGCCCCTCAGGGGGAGCGACTAATGAAAAACTGTTTTTT.

This clone appeared a few times. J is TRBJ1-1 and V is TRBV6-5; D remains unclear. Germline V gene sequence: CDR1 MNHEY, CDR2 SVGAGI. The CDR3 extends over 16 amino acids. V gave up 4 bases and J gave up 0 bases, with 15 bases separating them. The CDR3 spells CASSSPTGNLNTEAFF. In DNA form, the CDR3 reads TGTGCCAGCAGTTCACCGACCGGGAATCTGAACACTGAAGCTTTCTTT.

The V gene is TRBV30, the J gene TRBJ1-5, with 7 bases fitting TRBD1. V lost 0 bases and J lost 6; bases outside the gene matches: 11. CDR3 length: 16 amino acids. From germline, CDR1 is GTSNPN and CDR2 SVGIG (reference sequence). CDR3 coding DNA: TGTGCCTGGAGTGTACAGGGGTTTATCGTTGGTCAGCCCCAGCATTTT. This codes for CAWSVQGFIVGQPQHF.

V is TRBV5-1 and J is TRBJ2-1, with 9 bases aligning to TRBD1. This CDR3 has 15 residues. Germline V lookup: CDR1 SGHRS, CDR2 YFSETQ. Unmatched junction bases numbered 12, after V lost 4 bases and J lost 10 bases. CDR3 protein: CASSPTQGAPREQFF. CDR3 nucleotides: TGCGCCAGCAGCCCCACACAGGGGGCGCCTAGGGAGCAGTTCTTC.